These T cell receptor beta chains were read from a single sample in a study of HIV-infected children after antiretroviral therapy interruption. One entry per CDR3 protein, called by TCRdb with MiXCR from the 3' RACE reads. Among around 40,000 distinct CDR3 sequences, approximately 6.1% were seen once, and the ten largest hold more than 0.95%. Source: CD45RA+ CD4+ T cells from PBMCs, pooled from several time points, taken from a donor given antiretroviral therapy, either interrupted or continuous. The receptor source for this set is a pool of human donors with HIV. CDR3s leave out the opening cysteine and the closing phenylalanine or tryptophan. The order of the fields is J gene, clone size, V gene, CDR3 protein. The size field is filled for only some rows; it gives once, few, many or a size class.

j_gene: TRBJ2-3; abundance: many; v_gene: TRBV11-2; CDR3aa: ASSLVYRAADTQY
j_gene: TRBJ1-4; abundance: many; v_gene: TRBV3-1; CDR3aa: ASSQVQGSPTNEKLF
j_gene: TRBJ2-5; abundance: few; v_gene: TRBV6-6; CDR3aa: ATRGSQETQY
j_gene: TRBJ1-4; abundance: few; v_gene: TRBV4-3; CDR3aa: ASSQDIRQRTDEKLF
j_gene: TRBJ2-1; abundance: medium-sized; v_gene: TRBV11-1; CDR3aa: ASSTVLIGGNEQF
j_gene: TRBJ2-4; abundance: few; v_gene: TRBV3-1; CDR3aa: ASSQDPTSSDIQY
j_gene: TRBJ1-3; abundance: many; v_gene: TRBV4-1; CDR3aa: ASSQESTESYYSGNTIY
j_gene: TRBJ2-1; abundance: many; v_gene: TRBV7-2; CDR3aa: ASSLAHGNEQF
j_gene: TRBJ2-2; abundance: -; v_gene: TRBV9; CDR3aa: ASSVGDRGRTGELF
j_gene: TRBJ2-5; abundance: many; v_gene: TRBV18; CDR3aa: ASSPTTGDPGTQY
j_gene: TRBJ2-4; abundance: many; v_gene: TRBV4-3; CDR3aa: ASSLGGPRGIAKNIQY
j_gene: TRBJ2-7; abundance: many; v_gene: TRBV24-1; CDR3aa: ATSDLAKQY
j_gene: TRBJ2-5; abundance: -; v_gene: TRBV4-2; CDR3aa: ASSSPRETQY
j_gene: TRBJ2-7; abundance: many; v_gene: TRBV12-3/TRBV12-4; CDR3aa: ASSLELGGLEQY
j_gene: TRBJ2-7; abundance: many; v_gene: TRBV30; CDR3aa: ACTGRYEQY
j_gene: TRBJ2-1; abundance: many; v_gene: TRBV11-2; CDR3aa: ASSLVAGGNNEQF
j_gene: TRBJ2-1; abundance: many; v_gene: TRBV9; CDR3aa: ASSGGTGSIEQF
j_gene: TRBJ2-5; abundance: -; v_gene: TRBV12-3/TRBV12-4; CDR3aa: ASRSSGGLQETQY
j_gene: TRBJ1-6; abundance: many; v_gene: TRBV20-1; CDR3aa: SARPSFGRANSPLH
j_gene: TRBJ2-4; abundance: few; v_gene: TRBV7-2; CDR3aa: ASSFRQESDIQY
j_gene: TRBJ1-1; abundance: -; v_gene: TRBV3-2; CDR3aa: ASSPRDSPSDTEAF
j_gene: TRBJ1-1; abundance: many; v_gene: TRBV7-8; CDR3aa: ASSPRQGMNTEAF
j_gene: TRBJ1-5; abundance: many; v_gene: TRBV19; CDR3aa: ASRTELYSNQPQH
j_gene: TRBJ1-5; abundance: few; v_gene: TRBV20-1; CDR3aa: SASGGPGTQPQH
j_gene: TRBJ2-2; abundance: -; v_gene: TRBV5-1; CDR3aa: ASSENTGELF